This record concerns one T cell receptor beta chain sequence. Its antigen remains unidentified. Unique molecular identifiers had been added to the TCR beta cDNA libraries. TCRdb reprocessed the PCR reads via MiXCR and lists one record per CDR3 protein. Counted here are 750,000 to 950,000 distinct CDR3 sequences, roughly 58% occurring once; the ten biggest clones make up approximately 4.5%. The data belong to a study of post-analysis software for immune sequencing data. V was clipped by 0 bases and J by 2 bases; unmatched bases: 4. CDR1 is DFQATT, CDR2 SNEGSKA, per germline (reference sequence). CDR3 length: 15 amino acids. General study points: Same-batch preparations were strongly co-clustered by F measure. Controls showed lower frequencies than patients for five or six TRBV segments, and TRBV5-6, TRBV5-1 and TRBV20-1 were among these.

The chain carries TRBV20-1 and TRBJ1-5, with 7 bases aligning to TRBD1. Material: blood. This sequence was found in a girl aged 5-17 years with multiple sclerosis. CDR3 nucleotide sequence: TGCAGTGCTAGAGACCCAGGGGGTGGCAATCAGCCCCAGCATTTT. Translating gives CSARDPGGGNQPQHF.